The present entry profiles one TCR beta chain with its context. This clonotype appeared many times. Its antigen remains undetermined. Base qualities are not at hand, and no much larger clone is one base apart. The data were produced on an Illumina HiSeq 2500. Quantitative 5'-RACE with molecular barcodes was used to prepare TCR beta libraries. From the authors' description of their analysis: A new computational method based on a probabilistic model of VDJ rearrangement was used to identify disease-linked TCR variants. TCRdb reprocessing: public reads trimmed at Q25 with fastp, clones called with MiXCR, in-frame beta chains kept. Records with the same CDR3 protein are collapsed into one entry carrying the most frequent genes and DNA. TCRdb, not the original authors, processed these V and J calls. This sample has 150,000 to 200,000 distinct CDR3 sequences in its table, and about 20% of those were observed once. The ten largest clonotypes hold roughly 4.5% of the sample.

The sample originates from a study of CD8 T cells in ankylosing spondylitis (dated by TCRdb to 2016 to 2017). A note on the overall study: The study set out to find disease-linked TCR variants by profiling T cell receptor beta repertoires in ankylosing spondylitis patients and healthy donors. The full study cohort was made up of 25 ankylosing spondylitis patients and 108 healthy donors. Peripheral blood was sampled, and synovial fluid was also collected from ankylosing spondylitis patients. Points the paper makes about the study in general: Some motif variants had previously been reported in the synovial fluid and blood of reactive arthritis patients, which suggests shared mechanisms of disease initiation. A TCR beta motif of eight highly homologous amino acid variants appeared characteristic of blood from ankylosing spondylitis patients. The disease-linked clones were reported to be significantly enriched in matched synovial fluid samples from ankylosing spondylitis patients. A CD8+ phenotype was shown by the disease-linked clones, which were found at relatively low frequencies in peripheral blood.

The CDR1 and CDR2 encoded by the germline V gene are SGDLS and YYNGEE. The CDR3 starts with the cysteine, ends with the phenylalanine, and has 13 residues. Only CDR3 DNA is held: 39 bases, read in frame from base 1. V is cut by 3 bases and J by 13 bases, and the space between the germline ends is 17 bases. The chain couples TRBV9 to TRBJ2-1, with the D gene not clear enough to name. Sequencing input: blood, either unsorted or a sorted T cell fraction (not recorded which). The receptor comes from a male donor between 10 and 30 years old with ankylosing spondylitis or in good health (not recorded which). Donor details come from another sample of the same person, matched by shared clones. The CDR3 loop reads CASSAHIDQLQFF. The DNA sequence is given as TGTGCCAGCAGCGCCCACATCGACCAGTTACAGTTCTTC.